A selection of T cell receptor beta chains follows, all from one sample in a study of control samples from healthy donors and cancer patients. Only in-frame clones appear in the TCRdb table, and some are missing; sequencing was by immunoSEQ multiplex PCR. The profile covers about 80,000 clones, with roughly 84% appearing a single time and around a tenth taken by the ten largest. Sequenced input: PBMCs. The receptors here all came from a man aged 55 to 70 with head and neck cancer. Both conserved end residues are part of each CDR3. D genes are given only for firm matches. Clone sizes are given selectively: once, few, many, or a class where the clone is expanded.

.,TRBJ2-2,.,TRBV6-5,CASSYGPGELFF,TGTGCCAGCAGTTACGGGCCCGGGGAGCTGTTTTTT
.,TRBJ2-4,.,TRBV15,CATSRGMGRGLAKNIQYF,TGTGCCACCAGCAGAGGAATGGGTAGGGGCCTAGCCAAAAACATTCAGTACTTC
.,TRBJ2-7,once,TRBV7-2,CASSLATGYEQYF,TGTGCCAGCAGCTTAGCGACGGGCTACGAGCAGTACTTC
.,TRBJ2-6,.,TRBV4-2,CASSQDRTAGANVLTF,TGTGCCAGCAGCCAAGATCGGACGGCTGGGGCCAACGTCCTGACTTTC
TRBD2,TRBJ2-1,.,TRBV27,CASSLAAGGLANVVPEQFF,TGTGCCAGCAGTTTAGCGGCGGGAGGTCTCGCGAATGTAGTACCTGAGCAGTTCTTC
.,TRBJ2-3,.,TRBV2,CASSYRDTNTDTQYF,TGTGCCAGCAGTTACAGGGATACAAACACAGATACGCAGTATTTT
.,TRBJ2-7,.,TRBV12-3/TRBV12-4,CASSQGQVYEQYF,TGTGCCAGCAGCCAGGGGCAGGTCTACGAGCAGTACTTC
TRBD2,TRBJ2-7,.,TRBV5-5,CASRVAGGTSYEQYF,TGTGCCAGCAGGGTAGCGGGAGGGACCTCCTACGAGCAGTACTTC
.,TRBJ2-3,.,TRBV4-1,CASSQDRRVTDTQYF,TGCGCCAGCAGCCAAGATCGAAGGGTCACAGATACGCAGTATTTT
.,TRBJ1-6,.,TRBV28,CASSLGGGYNSPLHF,TGTGCCAGCAGTTTAGGGGGCGGTTATAATTCACCCCTCCACTTT
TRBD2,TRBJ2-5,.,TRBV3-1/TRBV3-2,CASSQTEGLAKTQYF,TGTGCCAGCAGCCAAACCGAGGGACTAGCAAAGACCCAGTACTTC
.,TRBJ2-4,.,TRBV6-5,CASSASYAKNIQYF,TGTGCCAGCAGCGCTAGCTACGCCAAAAACATTCAGTACTTC
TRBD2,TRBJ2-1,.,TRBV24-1,CATSAAGGGYNEQFF,TGTGCCACCAGTGCAGCGGGAGGGGGGTACAATGAGCAGTTCTTC
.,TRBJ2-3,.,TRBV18,CASSPGQSDTQYF,TGTGCCAGCTCACCCGGACAGTCAGATACGCAGTATTTT
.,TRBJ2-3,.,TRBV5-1,CASSLDLPSTDTQYF,TGCGCCAGCAGCTTGGACCTCCCGAGCACAGATACGCAGTATTTT
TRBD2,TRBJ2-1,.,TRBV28,CASSRLGGRKNEQFF,TGTGCCAGCAGTCGACTGGGAGGGAGGAAGAATGAGCAGTTCTTC
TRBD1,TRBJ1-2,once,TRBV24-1,CATSEPPGQGNYGYTF,TGTGCCACCAGTGAGCCACCGGGACAGGGGAACTATGGCTACACCTTC
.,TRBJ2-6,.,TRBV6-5,CASRSPGANVLTF,TGTGCCAGCAGGAGCCCTGGGGCCAACGTCCTGACTTTC
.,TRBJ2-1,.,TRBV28,CASRDWPSGNEQFF,TGTGCCAGCAGAGACTGGCCTTCCGGCAATGAGCAGTTCTTC
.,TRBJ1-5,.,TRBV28,CATKTALLQPQHF,TGTGCCACGAAGACAGCTCTTCTTCAGCCCCAGCATTTT
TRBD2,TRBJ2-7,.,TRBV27,CASSSPGLGKSYEQYF,TGTGCCAGCAGTTCCCCCGGACTAGGGAAATCCTACGAGCAGTACTTC
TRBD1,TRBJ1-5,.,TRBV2,CARKGTGLQPQHF,TGTGCCAGAAAAGGGACAGGGCTTCAGCCCCAGCATTTT
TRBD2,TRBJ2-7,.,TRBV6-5,CASSYSGGYDEQYF,TGTGCCAGCAGTTACTCGGGGGGGTACGACGAGCAGTACTTC
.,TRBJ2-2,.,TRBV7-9,CASSSPLEAGELFF,TGTGCCAGCAGCTCCCCTCTCGAGGCCGGGGAGCTGTTTTTT
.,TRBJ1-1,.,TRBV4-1,CASSQEWSRGRMNTEAFF,TGCGCCAGCAGCCAAGAGTGGAGCAGGGGTCGGATGAACACTGAAGCTTTCTTT
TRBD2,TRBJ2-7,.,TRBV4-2,CASSQSGSGGDEQYF,TGTGCCAGCAGCCAAAGCGGGAGTGGGGGGGACGAGCAGTACTTC
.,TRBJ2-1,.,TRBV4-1,CASSQVAPPLSSYNEQFF,TGCGCCAGCAGCCAAGTCGCCCCCCCCCTGAGCTCCTACAATGAGCAGTTCTTC
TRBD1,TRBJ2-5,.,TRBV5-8,CASSSTGVQETQYF,TGTGCCAGCAGCTCGACAGGGGTCCAAGAGACCCAGTACTTC
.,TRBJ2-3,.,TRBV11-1,CASSRGANTQYF,TGTGCCAGCAGCCGCGGCGCGAATACGCAGTATTTT
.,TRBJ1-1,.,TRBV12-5,CASGLGIIGEGTEAFF,TGTGCTAGTGGTTTGGGGATTATAGGGGAGGGGACTGAAGCTTTCTTT
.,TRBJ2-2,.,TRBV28,CASSLSVARVGELFF,TGTGCCAGCAGTTTGTCGGTGGCCAGGGTCGGGGAGCTGTTTTTT
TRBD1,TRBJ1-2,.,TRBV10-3,CAISEVGTGAGYGYTF,TGTGCCATCAGTGAGGTGGGGACAGGGGCTGGGTATGGCTACACCTTC
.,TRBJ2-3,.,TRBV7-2,CASSFRRTDTQYF,TGTGCCAGCAGCTTCAGGCGGACAGATACGCAGTATTTT
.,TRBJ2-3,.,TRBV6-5,CASRLRGDTQYF,TGTGCCAGCAGGCTCAGGGGAGATACGCAGTATTTT
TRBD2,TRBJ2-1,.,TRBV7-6,CASSRLAGYDNEQFF,TGTGCCAGCAGCAGACTAGCGGGCTATGACAATGAGCAGTTCTTC
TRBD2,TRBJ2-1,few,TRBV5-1,CASSLAPREGSYNEQFF,TGCGCCAGCAGCTTGGCCCCACGGGAGGGCTCCTACAATGAGCAGTTCTTC
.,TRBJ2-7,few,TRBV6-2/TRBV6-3,CASSYVGEQYF,TGTGCCAGCAGTTACGTCGGGGAGCAGTACTTC
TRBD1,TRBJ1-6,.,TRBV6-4,CASRRQGNSPLHF,TGTGCCAGCAGGAGACAGGGGAATTCACCCCTCCACTTT